This T cell receptor beta chain emerged from a study of technical replicates of blood from a few donors. This table comes from immunoSEQ multiplex PCR, and its TCRdb copy is limited to in-frame clones, with some not included. The sample has tens of thousands of clones, 80% to 95% seen once. Material for sequencing was T cells isolated from PBMCs. The sequence was collected from a human donor in good health.

This chain's CDR3 is CASSLSSYEQYF. The CDR3 bases are TGTGCCAGCAGCTTGAGCTCCTACGAGCAGTACTTC. V gene TRBV9 combines with J gene TRBJ2-7, with no clear D. The CDR3 is 12 amino acids. V shed 4 bases and J shed 0 bases, with 5 bases lying between them. Looked up from germline, CDR1 is SGDLS and CDR2 is YYNGEE.